This TCR beta chain was identified during a study of T-cell memory formation after mild COVID-19. Study as a whole: Among the donors, TCR clusters were largely specific to each donor.

The study, taken as a whole, reports: Nothing confirmed that second-wave clones peaking on day 37 were specific for SARS-CoV-2. CD4+ clones that contracted lay mainly in CM and EM; CD8+ ones lay in EMRA.

This CDR3 is 16 amino acids long. The trim removed 5 bases at V and 7 bases at J, leaving 13 bases unmatched. The germline V gene has CDR1 SGHTA and CDR2 FQGTGA. Concerning this clonotype: The antigen is undetermined.

Constant-segment primers served in 5'RACE that generated TCR alpha and TCR beta cDNA libraries bearing sample barcodes and UMIs. One entry per CDR3 protein results from TCRdb running MiXCR on the 5' RACE reads. The table records about 57,000 distinct CDR3 sequences, 12% of them present only once. The TCR was taken from a man between 18 and 29 years old who had mild COVID-19 (a few samples of this study predate the infection). Cell type and time point are not known. The chain employs TRBV7-3 and TRBJ2-1, with 8 bases fitting TRBD2. Sequencing used PBMCs or a T cell subset sorted from them (not recorded which). CDR3 sequence: CASSVGGGTARNEQFF. In DNA form, the CDR3 reads TGTGCCAGCAGCGTTGGCGGGGGGACGGCTCGTAATGAGCAGTTCTTC.